The 28 T cell receptor beta chains presented below share a single source sample, sequenced in a study of OX40 agonist ivuxolimab in advanced cancers. Sequencing was performed with immunoSEQ multiplex PCR; in TCRdb, only in-frame clones are kept and a portion is missing. This repertoire shows about 76,000 clones, approximately 86% found once; its top ten account for roughly 2.4%. The source was CD4+ or CD8+ T cells sorted from blood, collected in a trial of the OX40 agonist ivuxolimab. The receptor source for this set is an adult with an advanced solid tumor such as melanoma, head and neck, liver or kidney cancer.

CDR3 nucleotides: TGTGCCAGCAGAGAGGCGAACCAAGAGACCCAGTACTTC. This translates into CASREANQETQYF. J is TRBJ2-5 and V is TRBV6-5, with D hard to call. There are 13 residues in the CDR3. Germline-derived CDR1 and CDR2 are MNHEY and SVGAGI. Trimming pared 6 bases from V and 0 bases from J, leaving 8 bases between.

The genes are TRBV5-1 and TRBJ1-2; 8 bases map to TRBD1. V lost 4 bases to trimming and J lost 4 bases; unmatched junction nucleotides: 6. Per germline, CDR1 SGHRS and CDR2 YFSETQ. This CDR3 region has 14 residues. Here the CDR3 DNA reads TGCGCCAGCAGCCCGACAGGGGATACCTATGGCTACACCTTC. Its translation: CASSPTGDTYGYTF.

V is TRBV5-6 and J is TRBJ2-2, with 9 bases identical to TRBD1. Germline values: CDR1 SGHDT, CDR2 YYEEEE. Unmatched junction bases numbered 7, after V lost 3 bases and J lost 1 base. CDR3 length: 17 residues. CDR3 nucleotides: TGTGCCAGCAGCTGGGACAGGGCTTTTTGGAACACCGGGGAGCTGTTTTTT. Amino acids: CASSWDRAFWNTGELFF.

The J gene is TRBJ2-3, the V gene TRBV5-1; D is uncertain. V lost 3 bases, J lost 5 bases, and 7 bases lay in between. The CDR3 sequence is 12 residues long. Germline V gene data show CDR1 as SGHRS and CDR2 as YFSETQ. The DNA of the CDR3 is TGCGCCAGCAGCTCCCTGGGAGATACGCAGTATTTT. Residues: CASSSLGDTQYF.

This clone appeared once. This chain connects TRBV6-5 to TRBJ2-1, with a weak D call TRBD2 (5 bases). The CDR3 loop spans 15 amino acids. Trimming shortened V by 4 bases and J by 0 bases, and 10 bases separated the two germline ends. Germline V gives CDR1 MNHEY, CDR2 SVGAGI. CDR3 DNA: TGTGCCAGCAGTTCCGGACTGCTCTCCTACAATGAGCAGTTCTTC. Amino acids: CASSSGLLSYNEQFF.

The chain is built from TRBV21-1 and TRBJ1-1. TRBV21-1 counts as a pseudogene. The CDR3 has 16 residues. CDR3 coding DNA: TGTGCCAGCAGAACCCCTCCCCCGGTGGGGAACACTGAAGCTTTCTTT. The encoded protein is CASRTPPPVGNTEAFF.

Turning to this clone: The sample has other DNA sequences that encode this CDR3 too. The V and J genes are TRBV28 and TRBJ2-5, with 7 positions matching TRBD1. J was trimmed by 2 bases and V by 5 bases; bases with no gene match: 5. There are 14 residues in the CDR3. CDR1 and CDR2 (germline): MDHEN, SYDVKM. CDR3 amino acids: CASSPRTGQETQYF. In DNA, the CDR3 is TGTGCCAGCAGTCCCCGGACAGGTCAAGAGACCCAGTACTTC.

This clone was seen once. This chain connects TRBV28 to TRBJ2-3, with D maybe TRBD1 (5 bases). The germline V and J ends were trimmed by 3 bases and 6 bases, with 7 bases remaining between them. The CDR3 length is 12 residues. Germline-derived CDR1 and CDR2 are MDHEN and SYDVKM. The CDR3, as DNA: TGTGCCAGCAGTTTGACAGCCGATACGCAGTATTTT. This sequence encodes CASSLTADTQYF.

V gene TRBV4-2 combines with J gene TRBJ2-2; 11 bases agree with TRBD1. CDR3 length: 17 amino acids. The trim removed 1 base at V and 5 bases at J, leaving 6 bases unmatched. CDR1 is LGHNA, CDR2 YNFKEQ, per germline. In nucleotides, the CDR3 is TGTGCCAGCAGCCAAGGGACAGGGGGCTTAAAAACCGGGGAGCTGTTTTTT. Amino acid sequence: CASSQGTGGLKTGELFF.

This clone appeared a single time. The chain employs TRBV7-3 and TRBJ1-1; D perhaps matches TRBD1 (5 bases). Germline V gene data show CDR1 as SGHTA and CDR2 as FQGTGA. V lost 0 bases to trimming and J lost 4 bases, with 6 bases between them. The CDR3 runs to 13 residues. CDR3 amino acids: CASSLTGGTEAFF. For the CDR3, the DNA is TGTGCCAGCAGCTTAACCGGGGGCACTGAAGCTTTCTTT.

The CDR3 spells CASSQDLGTGAVGKLFF. The CDR3 DNA is TGTGCCAGCAGCCAAGATCTGGGGACAGGCGCAGTGGGAAAACTGTTTTTT. The chain couples TRBV4-2 to TRBJ1-4; 8 nucleotides match TRBD1. This CDR3 is 17 amino acids long. V trimming: 0 bases; J trimming: 10 bases; junction bases outside the gene matches: 13. Per germline, CDR1 LGHNA and CDR2 YNFKEQ.

V and J are TRBV15 and TRBJ2-5; 9 nucleotides align to TRBD1. J lost 5 bases, V lost 1 base, and 5 bases had no gene match. The CDR3 length is 15 residues. Germline V gene data show CDR1 as LNHNV and CDR2 as YYDKDF (reference sequence). The CDR3 DNA is TGTGCCACCAGCAGAGCCGACAGGGGGTACGAGACCCAGTACTTC. The encoded protein is CATSRADRGYETQYF.

The chain recombines TRBV5-5 with TRBJ1-1; no firm D call. Between the trimmed V and J ends, which lost 5 bases and 11 bases, there was a span of 13 bases. CDR3 length equals 11 residues. CDR1 SGHKS and CDR2 YYEKEE come from the germline V gene (reference sequence). CDR3 amino acids: CASSYEDDAFF. For the CDR3, the DNA is TGTGCCAGCAGTTATGAGGACGATGCTTTCTTT.

The chain is built from TRBV19 and TRBJ2-2; 8 nucleotides line up with TRBD1. Germline V CDR1 and CDR2: LNHDA, SQIVND (reference sequence). After removal of 6 bases from V and 4 bases from J, the junction contained 10 bases not matched to a gene. The CDR3 sequence is 16 residues long. The DNA of the CDR3 is TGTGCCAGTAGCTACCTGACAGGGGTTCGCACCGGGGAGCTGTTTTTT. The encoded protein is CASSYLTGVRTGELFF. Using reference TRBV19 and TRBJ2-2 for the parts outside the CDR3, the full variable domain is DGGITQSPKYLFRKEGQNVTLSCEQNLNHDAMYWYRQDPGQGLRLIYYSQIVNDFQKGDIAEGYSVSREKKESFPLTVTSAQKNPTAFYLCASSYLTGVRTGELFFGEGSRLTVL.

The chain employs TRBV27 and TRBJ2-3; tentative D call: TRBD2 (6 bases). The CDR3 is made up of 19 amino acids. CDR1 is MNHEY, CDR2 SMNVEV, per germline (reference sequence). Trimming took 5 bases from V and 2 from J, leaving 26 bases between them. The CDR3 spells CASSLSAWDLRRATDTQYF. The CDR3 DNA reads TGTGCCAGCAGTCTCTCCGCCTGGGACCTCCGGAGGGCCACAGATACGCAGTATTTT.

On this clone: The sample contains more than one DNA sequence encoding this CDR3. This chain uses TRBV9 with TRBJ2-1; D remains ambiguous. The V end lost 0 bases, the J end lost 7 bases, and 11 bases lay between the germline ends. The germline CDR1 and CDR2 sequences are SGDLS and YYNGEE. The CDR3 runs to 14 residues. CDR3 region: CASSVGPAENEQFF. The CDR3 nucleotides read TGTGCCAGCAGCGTAGGCCCGGCGGAGAATGAGCAGTTCTTC.

This sequence joins TRBV5-4 and TRBJ2-5; TRBD1 is a possible D gene (7 bases). Germline V gene sequence: CDR1 SGHNT, CDR2 YYREEE (reference sequence). There are 15 residues in the CDR3. Trimming removed 7 bases at V and 1 base at J, with 17 bases between. The CDR3 loop is CASSTGDRGQETQYF. The CDR3 DNA follows: TGTGCCAGCTCCACGGGGGACAGAGGCCAAGAGACCCAGTACTTC. The entire variable domain, with the rest obtained from reference TRBV5-4 and TRBJ2-5, is as follows: ETGVTQSPTHLIKTRGQQVTLRCSSQSGHNTVSWYQQALGQGPQFIFQYYREEENGRGNFPPRFSGLQFPNYSSELNVNALELDDSALYLCASSTGDRGQETQYFGPGTRLLVL.

This clone was recorded only once. The gene calls are TRBV13 and TRBJ2-3; 9 bases agree with TRBD1. Germline CDR1 PRHDT, CDR2 FYEKMQ (reference sequence). CDR3 size: 15 residues. Trimming took 5 bases from V and 4 from J; bases not matched to a gene: 7. The CDR3 reads CASSRVDRGADTQYF. CDR3 DNA: TGTGCCAGCAGCCGTGTGGACAGGGGCGCAGATACGCAGTATTTT.

The chain combines TRBV7-9 with TRBJ2-2, with D unresolved. Per the germline V gene, CDR1 is SEHNR and CDR2 is FQNEAQ (reference sequence). This CDR3 is 14 amino acids long. V dropped 7 bases and J dropped 6 bases, with 15 bases sitting between them. The DNA for the CDR3 is TGTGCCAGCAACTCCGCGGTAGGACCCGGGGAGCTGTTTTTT. Translated: CASNSAVGPGELFF.

The chain recombines TRBV5-4 with TRBJ2-3, with a possible D match to TRBD2 (6 bases). The CDR3 has 16 amino acids. V shed 0 bases and J shed 2 bases, with 13 bases lying between them. CDR1 and CDR2 from the germline V gene are SGHNT and YYREEE (reference sequence). The CDR3 reads CASSLATSRTTDTQYF. The DNA of the CDR3 is TGTGCCAGCAGCTTGGCTACTAGCCGAACCACAGATACGCAGTATTTT.

The V gene is TRBV7-9, the J gene TRBJ1-6, with D unresolved. Germline V gene sequence: CDR1 SEHNR, CDR2 FQNEAQ (reference sequence). The V end was cut by 5 bases, the J end by 7 bases, with 9 bases between. This CDR3 has 13 amino acids. The CDR3 DNA is TGTGCCAGCAGCGTGGGCCAAAATTCACCCCTCCACTTT. Encoded protein: CASSVGQNSPLHF.

This chain joins TRBV4-1 and TRBJ1-5, with TRBD1 as a possible D gene (6 bases). The V end lost 0 bases, the J end lost 5 bases, and 11 bases lay between the germline ends. CDR1 is MGHRA, CDR2 YSYEKL, per germline. This CDR3 has 15 residues. DNA for the CDR3: TGCGCCAGCAGCCAAGAGGTGACAGGAGATCAGCCCCAGCATTTT. Its protein is CASSQEVTGDQPQHF.

This rearrangement joins TRBV28 to TRBJ1-1; D is unclear. Deletions cut 5 bases from V and 8 bases from J, with 12 bases between. The CDR3 is 12 amino acids. Germline CDR1 and CDR2: MDHEN and SYDVKM. CDR3 amino acids: CASSPGEQEAFF. The CDR3 nucleotides read TGTGCCAGCAGTCCCGGGGAGCAGGAAGCTTTCTTT.

This clone was detected once. The rearrangement links TRBV5-1 to TRBJ1-2; 9 bases are a match to TRBD1. The CDR3 spans 15 residues. Germline V gives CDR1 SGHRS, CDR2 YFSETQ. The ends lost 4 bases at V and 5 bases at J; junction bases unmatched: 9. The CDR3 is CASSLGTGPVYGYTF. The CDR3 region has the DNA TGCGCCAGCAGCCTTGGGACAGGGCCCGTATATGGCTACACCTTC.

V is TRBV6-5 and J is TRBJ2-3, with D hard to call. V was cut by 0 bases and J by 3 bases, with 13 bases left in between. The CDR3 has 16 amino acids. Germline V gene lookup returns CDR1 MNHEY and CDR2 SVGAGI. The CDR3 nucleotides read TGTGCCAGCAGTTACTCGATACCCCGTCCGACAGATACGCAGTATTTT. Translated: CASSYSIPRPTDTQYF.

This clone was recorded only once. The rearrangement joins TRBV7-3 to TRBJ1-1; D gene unclear. The V gene lost 0 bases and the J gene lost 1 base, with 3 bases spanning the gap. This CDR3 is 13 amino acids long. From germline, CDR1 is SGHTA and CDR2 FQGTGA. The CDR3 here is CASSLTQNTEAFF. CDR3 in DNA: TGTGCCAGCAGCTTAACCCAGAACACTGAAGCTTTCTTT.

CDR3 nucleotides: TGTGCCAGTCCACCAGGACGGACGGTAATCACTGAAGCTTTCTTT. Translating it yields CASPPGRTVITEAFF. The genes are TRBV28 and TRBJ1-1; no firm D call. CDR1 is MDHEN and CDR2 is SYDVKM in the germline V gene. The CDR3 has 15 amino acids. V lost 9 bases and J lost 4, with 21 bases in between. The full variable domain, completed using reference TRBV28 and TRBJ1-1, is DVKVTQSSRYLVKRTGEKVFLECVQDMDHENMFWYRQDPGLGLRLIYFSYDVKMKEKGDIPEGYSVSREKKERFSLILESASTNQTSMYLCASPPGRTVITEAFFGQGTRLTVV.

The CDR3 DNA sequence: TGTGCCAGCAGCCTCAGGAACTATGGCTACACCTTC. Protein: CASSLRNYGYTF. The rearrangement uses TRBV28 and TRBJ1-2; D unclear. The CDR3 extends over 12 amino acids. The germline V gene has CDR1 MDHEN and CDR2 SYDVKM. Trimming removed 6 bases from V and 2 bases from J, with 7 bases in between.